This record covers a single T cell receptor (beta chain). What it binds is not known. The source of the sample is a study of circulating and synovial CD4+ cells in juvenile arthritis. Overall study results and limits: These repertoires were less diverse than bulk blood CD4 repertoires. Compared with bulk blood, circulating pathogenic-like lymphocytes shared substantially more CDR3 sequences with synovial T cells. The pathogenic-like versus bulk T cell difference escaped Vbeta family analysis. T cell genome counts differed by at least an order of magnitude between CPL and CD4 samples.

After removal of 6 bases from V and 3 bases from J, the junction contained 13 bases not matched to a gene. The CDR3 spans 15 residues. CDR1 and CDR2 from the germline V gene are SQVTM and ANQGSEA. TCRdb keeps only in-frame clones here, not all; method: immunoSEQ multiplex PCR. The profile shows about 36,000 clones, approximately 96% of them singletons. The TCR comes from a human donor with juvenile idiopathic arthritis. Sequencing used CD4+ T cells from blood. This chain joins TRBV29-1 and TRBJ2-7, with 8 positions matching TRBD2. The CDR3 protein is CSVLNLTSVNYEQYF. CDR3 DNA sequence: TGCAGCGTCTTAAACCTGACTAGCGTCAACTACGAGCAGTACTTC.